A selection of T cell receptor beta chains follows, all from one sample in a study of response to subunit inactivated influenza vaccine. TCRdb re-called the RT-PCR reads with MiXCR, one entry per CDR3 protein. The sample has 550,000 to 800,000 distinct CDR3 sequences, roughly 14% seen once; the top ten hold roughly 12%. Material: PBMCs from blood, obtained roughly 12 days after vaccination. Source of these receptors: a man between 50 and 59 years old who received an inactivated influenza vaccine. CDR3s include the opening cysteine and the closing phenylalanine or tryptophan. Fields, in order: V gene, clone size, J gene, D gene, CDR3 DNA, CDR3 protein. A D gene is named only where the DNA matches it firmly. Size values are once, few and many counts, or a class for expanded clones, and some rows have none.

TRBV5-1	few	TRBJ1-2	-	TGCGCCAGCAGCCCTTCCGGTGTGGGTGGCTACACCTTC	CASSPSGVGGYTF
TRBV29-1	-	TRBJ1-2	TRBD1	TGCAGCGTTGAGCCCGGGCAGGGGGCAGGTGGCTACACCTTC	CSVEPGQGAGGYTF
TRBV5-1	-	TRBJ2-3	TRBD2	TGCGCCAGCAGCCTCGGCAACGGGGGGTTCAAAGATACGCAGTATTTT	CASSLGNGGFKDTQYF
TRBV7-3	many	TRBJ2-7	TRBD2	TGTGCCAGCAGCTTAGGGGTAGCGGGAGAGCAAGAGCAGTACTTC	CASSLGVAGEQEQYF
TRBV28	-	TRBJ2-7	TRBD1	TGTGCCAGCAGTACCCCGGGACAGGGCCTCGCCTACGAGCAGTACTTC	CASSTPGQGLAYEQYF
TRBV12-3/TRBV12-4	-	TRBJ2-7	TRBD2	TGTGCCAGCAGACCGACTAGCGGGGGGGCCTACGAGCAGTACTTC	CASRPTSGGAYEQYF
TRBV5-1	few	TRBJ2-6	-	TGCGCCAGCAGCTTGGGACAGGCAGGGGCCAACGTCCTGACTTTC	CASSLGQAGANVLTF
TRBV12-3/TRBV12-4	few	TRBJ2-1	-	TGTGCCAGCAGTTTGTCGACGCGTGGGCAGTTCTTC	CASSLSTRGQFF
TRBV6-2/TRBV6-3	few	TRBJ1-2	TRBD1	TGTGCCAGCAGTCCACTACCGGGACAGGGATACTATGGCTACACCTTC	CASSPLPGQGYYGYTF
TRBV18	-	TRBJ1-5	TRBD1	TGTGCCAGCTCACCATCGGACAGGCAGCCCCAGCATTTT	CASSPSDRQPQHF
TRBV5-1	-	TRBJ2-7	-	TGCGCCAGCAGCTCACAGGGTTTTTACGAGCAGTACTTC	CASSSQGFYEQYF
TRBV28	-	TRBJ2-1	TRBD2	TGTGCCAGCAATGCTCCTAGCGGGAGGGCCCTTGTTCAGTTCTTC	CASNAPSGRALVQFF
TRBV20-1	few	TRBJ2-1	TRBD1	TGCAGTGCTAGAGTAGGGGGACAGTATAACAATGAGCAGTTCTTC	CSARVGGQYNNEQFF
TRBV5-1	few	TRBJ2-1	-	TGCGCCAGCAGCTTGGGACAAGACTGGAAGTACAATGAGCAGTTCTTC	CASSLGQDWKYNEQFF
TRBV20-1	-	TRBJ1-1	-	TGCAGTGCTGCTAGCGGGAACACTGAAGCTTTCTTT	CSAASGNTEAFF
TRBV20-1	few	TRBJ2-7	-	TGCAGTGCTAGAGCCTCAACCACGACCCTGACCTACGAGCAGTACTTC	CSARASTTTLTYEQYF
TRBV28	few	TRBJ1-2	-	TGTGCCAGCAGTCTCCCCGGGTCCTCCTACGGCTACACCTTC	CASSLPGSSYGYTF
TRBV25-1	few	TRBJ2-3	-	TGTGCCAGCAGTGAATCTCACAAGTCAGATACGCAGTATTTT	CASSESHKSDTQYF
TRBV2	-	TRBJ2-6	-	TGTGCCAGCAGTGAACTGTTCGGGGGCGCCGGAGGAGTTACCTCTGGGGCCAACGTCCTGACTTTC	CASSELFGGAGGVTSGANVLTF
TRBV5-8	once	TRBJ2-5	TRBD2	TGTGCCAGCAGCTCCCGGACTAGCGGGGACCAAGAGACCCAGTACTTC	CASSSRTSGDQETQYF
TRBV2	few	TRBJ2-2	-	TGTGCCAGCAGTGAAGGCCTTGGCAGGGACACCGGGGAGCTGTTTTTT	CASSEGLGRDTGELFF
TRBV12-3/TRBV12-4	few	TRBJ1-3	-	TGTGCCAGCAGTTTAGTCGACAGTGGAAACACCATATATTTT	CASSLVDSGNTIYF
TRBV15	-	TRBJ2-1	TRBD1	TGTGCCACCAGCATTGACAGGGCTAACAATGAGCAGTTCTTC	CATSIDRANNEQFF
TRBV29-1	-	TRBJ2-7	TRBD1	TGCAGCGTTGAAGCAGGGACAGCGACCGGCGAGCAGTACTTC	CSVEAGTATGEQYF
TRBV15	few	TRBJ2-7	-	TGTGCCACCAGCCTTCAAGGGTCACAATACGAGCAGTACTTC	CATSLQGSQYEQYF
TRBV10-3	many	TRBJ2-3	-	TGTGCCATCAGTGAGTCGAGGGGGGCAGATACGCAGTATTTT	CAISESRGADTQYF
TRBV20-1	few	TRBJ2-7	TRBD1	TGCAGTGCTAGGTTACAGGGGATCGAGCAGTACTTC	CSARLQGIEQYF
TRBV18	-	TRBJ2-7	TRBD1	TGTGCCAGCTCACCAGGGACAGGAAAATCCTACGAGCAGTACTTC	CASSPGTGKSYEQYF
TRBV11-2	-	TRBJ2-7	TRBD1	TGTGCCAGCAGCTTGGGGGCAGGGGGCTACCACGAGCAGTACTTC	CASSLGAGGYHEQYF
TRBV7-2	few	TRBJ2-1	-	TGTGCCAGCAGCTTCAGGAGTGGTGAGCAGTTCTTC	CASSFRSGEQFF
TRBV10-1	-	TRBJ2-3	TRBD2	TGCGCCAGCAGTGAGGGGACTAGAGGCACAGATACGCAGTATTTT	CASSEGTRGTDTQYF
TRBV5-1	few	TRBJ1-1	TRBD1	TGCGCCAGCAGCGGGACAGGGATGAACACTGAAGCTTTCTTT	CASSGTGMNTEAFF
TRBV7-2	many	TRBJ1-1	TRBD1	TGTGCCAGCAGCTGGACAGGGATGAACACTGAAGCTTTCTTT	CASSWTGMNTEAFF
TRBV6-1	-	TRBJ2-1	TRBD1	TGTGCCAGCAAGAAGGGAGGAGGACAGGGCCACAATGAGCAGTTCTTC	CASKKGGGQGHNEQFF
TRBV7-6	-	TRBJ2-2	TRBD1	TGTGCCAGCAGCCCACCGGGACAGGGCGGCGGGGAGCTGTTTTTT	CASSPPGQGGGELFF
TRBV6-1	-	TRBJ2-7	-	TGTGCCGGCACCCGGGGTGCAGCAGCGGTTGCCTACGAGCAGTACTTC	CAGTRGAAAVAYEQYF
TRBV7-2	few	TRBJ2-5	-	TGTGCCAGCAGCCCCCATCGAAGAACGGAGACCCAGTACTTC	CASSPHRRTETQYF
TRBV7-6	-	TRBJ2-2	-	TGTGCCAGCAGCCTCCACTTTGCCGGGGAGCTGTTTTTT	CASSLHFAGELFF
TRBV7-2	-	TRBJ2-3	TRBD2	TGTGCCAGCAGCTTAAGACTAGCGGGAGGAGCAGATACGCAGTATTTT	CASSLRLAGGADTQYF
TRBV6-6	many	TRBJ2-1	-	TGTGCCAGCAGTAGGGGACTCTACAATGAGCAGTTCTTC	CASSRGLYNEQFF
TRBV20-1	-	TRBJ2-7	-	TGCAGTGCTCTGACAGACTACTACGAGCAGTACTTC	CSALTDYYEQYF
TRBV7-9	few	TRBJ2-3	-	TGTGCCAGCAGCACCGGGCCTTTGGGGGGAGATACGCAGTATTTT	CASSTGPLGGDTQYF
TRBV11-2	-	TRBJ1-5	-	TGTGCCAGCAGCTTAATCTCCGCAGGGACCCCCGATCAGCCCCAGCATTTT	CASSLISAGTPDQPQHF
TRBV6-1	once	TRBJ2-4	TRBD2	TGTGCCAGCAGTCCTTTAGGGAGCGGGAGGGCCTGGAAGCGGAACATTCAGTACTTC	CASSPLGSGRAWKRNIQYF
TRBV24-1	few	TRBJ2-3	TRBD2	TGTGCCACCAGTGATTCGCTGACTAGCGGGGGGTCTCCGGTCACAGATACGCAGTATTTT	CATSDSLTSGGSPVTDTQYF
TRBV6-2/TRBV6-3	-	TRBJ2-5	-	TGTGCCAGCAGGGCTACAGGGGACTGGGAGACCCAGTACTTC	CASRATGDWETQYF
TRBV30	-	TRBJ2-2	TRBD1	TGTGCCGGGACAGGGGGCACCGGGGAGCTGTTTTTT	CAGTGGTGELFF
TRBV5-1	few	TRBJ2-3	-	TGCGCCAGCAGCTTGAGGGAGACAGATACGCAGTATTTT	CASSLRETDTQYF